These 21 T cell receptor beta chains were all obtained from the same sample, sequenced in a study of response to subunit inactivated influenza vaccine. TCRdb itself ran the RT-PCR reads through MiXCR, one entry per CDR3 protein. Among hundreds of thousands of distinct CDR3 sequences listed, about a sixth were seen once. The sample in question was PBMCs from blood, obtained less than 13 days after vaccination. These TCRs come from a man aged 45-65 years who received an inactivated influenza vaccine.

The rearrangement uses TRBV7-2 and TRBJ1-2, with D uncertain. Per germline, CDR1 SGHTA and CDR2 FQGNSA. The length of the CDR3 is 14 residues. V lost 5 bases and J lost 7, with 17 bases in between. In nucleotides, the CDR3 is TGTGCCAGCAGCCCCCGGGCCAAGATTAGTGGCTACACCTTC. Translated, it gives CASSPRAKISGYTF.

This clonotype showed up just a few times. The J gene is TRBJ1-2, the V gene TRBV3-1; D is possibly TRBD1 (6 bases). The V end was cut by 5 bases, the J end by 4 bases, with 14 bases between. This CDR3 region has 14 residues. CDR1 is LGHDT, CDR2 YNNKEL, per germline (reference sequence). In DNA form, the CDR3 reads TGTGCCAGCAGCTCTTTCGACAGGCGCTATGGCTACACCTTC. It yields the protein CASSSFDRRYGYTF.

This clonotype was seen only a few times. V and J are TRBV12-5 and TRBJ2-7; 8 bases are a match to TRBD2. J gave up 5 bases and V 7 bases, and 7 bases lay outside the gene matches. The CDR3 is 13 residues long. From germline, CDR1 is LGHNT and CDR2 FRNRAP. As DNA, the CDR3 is TGTGCTAGTGCCCCCGGGACTAGGGACGAGCAGTACTTC. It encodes CASAPGTRDEQYF.

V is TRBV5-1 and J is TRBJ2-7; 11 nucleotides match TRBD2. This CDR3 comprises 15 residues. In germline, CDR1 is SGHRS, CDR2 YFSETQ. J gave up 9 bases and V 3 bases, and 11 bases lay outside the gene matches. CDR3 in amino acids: CASSSLLAGEPRQYF. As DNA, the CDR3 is TGCGCCAGCAGCTCCCTACTAGCGGGAGAACCCCGGCAGTACTTC. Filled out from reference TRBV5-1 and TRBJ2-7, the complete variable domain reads KAGVTQTPRYLIKTRGQQVTLSCSPISGHRSVSWYQQTPGQGLQFLFEYFSETQRNKGNFPGRFSGRQFSNSRSEMNVSTLELGDSALYLCASSSLLAGEPRQYFGPGTRLTVT.

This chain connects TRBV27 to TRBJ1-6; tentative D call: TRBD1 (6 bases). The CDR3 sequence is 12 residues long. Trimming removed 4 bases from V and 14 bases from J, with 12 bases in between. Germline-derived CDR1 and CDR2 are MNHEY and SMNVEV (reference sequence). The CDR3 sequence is CASSSQGSTLHF. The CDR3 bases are TGTGCCAGCAGTTCCCAGGGGTCAACCCTCCACTTT.

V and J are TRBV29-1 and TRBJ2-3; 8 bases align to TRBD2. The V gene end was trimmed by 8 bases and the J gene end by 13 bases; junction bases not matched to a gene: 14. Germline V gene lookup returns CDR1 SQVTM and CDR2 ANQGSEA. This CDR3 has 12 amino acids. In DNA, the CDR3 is TGCAGCTTTAAAAGACAGCGGGGGCAGGAGTATTTT. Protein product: CSFKRQRGQEYF.

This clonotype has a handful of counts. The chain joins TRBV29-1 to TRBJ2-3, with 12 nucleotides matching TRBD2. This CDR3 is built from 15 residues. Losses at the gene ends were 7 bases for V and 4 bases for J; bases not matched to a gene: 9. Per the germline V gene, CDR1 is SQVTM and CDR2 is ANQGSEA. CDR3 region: CSAKMTSGSSDTQYF. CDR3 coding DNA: TGCAGCGCCAAAATGACTAGCGGGAGTTCAGATACGCAGTATTTT.

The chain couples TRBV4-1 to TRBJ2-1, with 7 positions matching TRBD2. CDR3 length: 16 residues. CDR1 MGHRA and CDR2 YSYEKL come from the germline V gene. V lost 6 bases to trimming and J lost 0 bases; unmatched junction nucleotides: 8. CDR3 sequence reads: CASRGRTRSSYNEQFF. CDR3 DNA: TGCGCCAGCAGGGGGAGGACTAGGAGCTCCTACAATGAGCAGTTCTTC.

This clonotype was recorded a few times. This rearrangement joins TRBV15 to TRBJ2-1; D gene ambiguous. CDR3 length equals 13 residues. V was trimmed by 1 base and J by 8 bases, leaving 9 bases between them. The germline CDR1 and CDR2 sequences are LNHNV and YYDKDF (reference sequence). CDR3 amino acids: CATSRGNLDEQFF. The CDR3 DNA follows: TGTGCCACCAGCAGAGGAAACTTAGATGAGCAGTTCTTC.

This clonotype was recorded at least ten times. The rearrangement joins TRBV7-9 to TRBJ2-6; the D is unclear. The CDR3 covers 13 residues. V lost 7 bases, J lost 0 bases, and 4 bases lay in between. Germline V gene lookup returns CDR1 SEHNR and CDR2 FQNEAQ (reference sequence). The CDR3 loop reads CASTYSGANVLTF. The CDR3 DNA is TGTGCCAGCACCTACTCTGGGGCCAACGTCCTGACTTTC.

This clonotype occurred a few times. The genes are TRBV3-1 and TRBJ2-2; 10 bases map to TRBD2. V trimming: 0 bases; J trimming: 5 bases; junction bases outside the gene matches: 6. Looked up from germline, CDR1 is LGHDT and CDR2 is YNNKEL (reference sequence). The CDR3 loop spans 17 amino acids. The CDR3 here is CASSQDPLAGVTGELFF. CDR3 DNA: TGTGCCAGCAGCCAAGATCCCCTAGCGGGAGTGACCGGGGAGCTGTTTTTT.

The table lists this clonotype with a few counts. CDR3 nucleotides: TGTGCCAGCAGCGTGTCGGGAGATACGCAGTATTTT. Translation: CASSVSGDTQYF. The rearrangement joins TRBV9 to TRBJ2-3; D call uncertain. V shed 2 bases and J shed 5 bases, with 6 bases lying between them. CDR1 is SGDLS, CDR2 YYNGEE, per germline. The CDR3 is 12 residues long.

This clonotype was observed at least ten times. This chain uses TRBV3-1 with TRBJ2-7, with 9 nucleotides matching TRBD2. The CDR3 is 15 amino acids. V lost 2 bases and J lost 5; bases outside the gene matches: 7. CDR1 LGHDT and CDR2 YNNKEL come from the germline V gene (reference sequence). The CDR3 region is CASSQSSGMRNEQYF. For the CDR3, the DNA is TGTGCCAGCAGCCAATCTAGCGGGATGCGAAACGAGCAGTACTTC.

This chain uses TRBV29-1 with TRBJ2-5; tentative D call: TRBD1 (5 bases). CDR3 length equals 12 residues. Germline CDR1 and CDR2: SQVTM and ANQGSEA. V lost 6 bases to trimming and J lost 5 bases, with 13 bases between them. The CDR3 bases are TGCAGCGTCAGACAGTCATGGGAGACCCAGTACTTC. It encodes CSVRQSWETQYF.

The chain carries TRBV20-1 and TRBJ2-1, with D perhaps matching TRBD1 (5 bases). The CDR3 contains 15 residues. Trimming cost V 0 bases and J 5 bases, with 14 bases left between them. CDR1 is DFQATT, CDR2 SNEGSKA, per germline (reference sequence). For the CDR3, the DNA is TGCAGTGCTAGAGATGCCAGGGAAGGGAACAATGAGCAGTTCTTC. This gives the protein CSARDAREGNNEQFF.

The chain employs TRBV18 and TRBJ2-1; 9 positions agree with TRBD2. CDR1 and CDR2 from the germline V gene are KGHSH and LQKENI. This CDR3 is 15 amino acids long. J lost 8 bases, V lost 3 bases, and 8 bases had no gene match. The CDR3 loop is CASSPSGSRGDEQFF. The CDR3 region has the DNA TGTGCCAGCTCACCTAGCGGGAGTAGGGGGGATGAGCAGTTCTTC.

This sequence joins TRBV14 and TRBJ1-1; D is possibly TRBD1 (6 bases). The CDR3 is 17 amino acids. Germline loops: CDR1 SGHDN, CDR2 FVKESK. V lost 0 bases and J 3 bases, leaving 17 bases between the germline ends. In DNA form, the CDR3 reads TGTGCCAGCAGCCAAGAATGGGGGCACGGGGTTTACACTGAAGCTTTCTTT. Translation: CASSQEWGHGVYTEAFF.

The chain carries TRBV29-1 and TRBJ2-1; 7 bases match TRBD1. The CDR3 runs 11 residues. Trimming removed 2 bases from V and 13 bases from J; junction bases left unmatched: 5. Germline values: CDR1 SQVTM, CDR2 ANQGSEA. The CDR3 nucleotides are TGCAGCGTTGAAACGACAGGGAACCAGTTCTTC. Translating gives CSVETTGNQFF.

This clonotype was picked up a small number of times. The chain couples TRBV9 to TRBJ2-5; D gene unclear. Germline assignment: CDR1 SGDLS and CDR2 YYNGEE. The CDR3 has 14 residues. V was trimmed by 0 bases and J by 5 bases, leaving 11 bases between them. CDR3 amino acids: CASSVEVSTETQYF. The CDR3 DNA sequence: TGTGCCAGCAGCGTAGAGGTATCCACGGAGACCCAGTACTTC.

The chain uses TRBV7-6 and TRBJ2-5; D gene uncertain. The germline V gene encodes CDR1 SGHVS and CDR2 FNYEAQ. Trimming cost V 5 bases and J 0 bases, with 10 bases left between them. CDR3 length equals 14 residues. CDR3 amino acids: CASSPLPHQETQYF. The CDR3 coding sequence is TGTGCCAGCAGCCCGCTCCCCCACCAAGAGACCCAGTACTTC.

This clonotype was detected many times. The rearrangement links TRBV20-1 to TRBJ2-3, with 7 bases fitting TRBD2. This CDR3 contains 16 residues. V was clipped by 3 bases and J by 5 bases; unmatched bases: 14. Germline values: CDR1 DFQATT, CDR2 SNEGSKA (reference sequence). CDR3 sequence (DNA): TGCAGTGCTAGTAATCTTGGGGGGGAAGCGGGAGATACGCAGTATTTT. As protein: CSASNLGGEAGDTQYF.